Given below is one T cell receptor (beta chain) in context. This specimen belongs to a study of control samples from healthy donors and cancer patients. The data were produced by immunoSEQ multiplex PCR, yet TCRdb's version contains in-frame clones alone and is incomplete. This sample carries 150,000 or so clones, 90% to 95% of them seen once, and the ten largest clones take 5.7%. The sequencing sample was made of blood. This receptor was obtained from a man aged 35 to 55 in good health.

The CDR3 coding sequence is TGTGCCAGCAAGAGAGACACTGAAGCTTTCTTT. Amino acids: CASKRDTEAFF. V is TRBV6-5 and J is TRBJ1-1; D ambiguous. Trimming took off 7 bases at V and 3 bases at J, with 6 bases between the two ends. Per germline, CDR1 MNHEY and CDR2 SVGAGI. CDR3 size: 11 residues.